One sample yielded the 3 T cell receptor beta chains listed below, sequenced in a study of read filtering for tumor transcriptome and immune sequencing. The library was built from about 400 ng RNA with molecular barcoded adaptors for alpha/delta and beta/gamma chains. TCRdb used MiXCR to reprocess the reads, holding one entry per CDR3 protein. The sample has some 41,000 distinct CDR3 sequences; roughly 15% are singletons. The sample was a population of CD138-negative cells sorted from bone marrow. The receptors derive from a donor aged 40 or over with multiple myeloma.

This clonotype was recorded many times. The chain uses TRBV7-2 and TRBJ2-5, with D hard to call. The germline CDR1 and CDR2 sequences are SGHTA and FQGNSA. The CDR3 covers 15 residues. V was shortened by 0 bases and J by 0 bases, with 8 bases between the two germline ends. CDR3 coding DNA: TGTGCCAGCAGCTTAGCGGCCAGCAACCAAGAGACCCAGTACTTC. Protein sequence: CASSLAASNQETQYF.

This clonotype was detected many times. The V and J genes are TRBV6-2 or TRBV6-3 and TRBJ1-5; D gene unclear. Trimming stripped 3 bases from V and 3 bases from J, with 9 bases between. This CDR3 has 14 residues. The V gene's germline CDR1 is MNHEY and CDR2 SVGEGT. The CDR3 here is CASSYGGYNQPQHF. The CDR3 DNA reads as TGTGCCAGCAGTTATGGCGGATACAATCAGCCCCAGCATTTT.

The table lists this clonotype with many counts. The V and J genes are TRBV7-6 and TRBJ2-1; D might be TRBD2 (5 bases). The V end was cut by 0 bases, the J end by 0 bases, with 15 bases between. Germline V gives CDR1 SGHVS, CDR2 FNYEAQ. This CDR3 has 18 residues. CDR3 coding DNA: TGTGCCAGCAGCTTAGCGTCCCAGCGGCCCAGCTCCTACAATGAGCAGTTCTTC. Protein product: CASSLASQRPSSYNEQFF.